This TCR beta chain derives from a study of blood T cells in healthy people across ages. It was with a sample-barcoded 5' primer and a J-beta primer mix that a second PCR of roughly 6 to 12 cycles was run. TCRdb re-analysed the 5' RACE reads in MiXCR, keeping a single row per CDR3 protein. This table holds 1.5 million to 2 million distinct CDR3 sequences, roughly two fifths found once. This receptor was taken from a human donor in good health. Sequencing was carried out using blood.

In DNA form, the CDR3 reads TGTGCCAGCAGCTTAGGGTCCGAGGGGTTGAAGGCTTTCTTT. It specifies CASSLGSEGLKAFF. The chain recombines TRBV7-9 with TRBJ1-1, with a possible D match to TRBD1 (5 bases). Looked up from germline, CDR1 is SEHNR and CDR2 is FQNEAQ (reference sequence). This CDR3 spans 14 amino acids. V was pared by 1 base and J by 11 bases, with 17 bases between.